The source of this T cell receptor beta chain is a study of shared clonotypes between healthy human individuals. Study results and caveats: A handful of donors showed sharing of around 5.3% of naive CD4 clonotypes.

The deep-level immunoSEQ assay was used. TCRdb's table, derived via immunoSEQ multiplex PCR, lists solely in-frame clones and lacks some. Of roughly 1.5 million clones listed, approximately 98% are singletons. V was pared by 1 base and J by 5 bases, with 10 bases between. The CDR3 is 14 amino acids. Germline V CDR1 and CDR2: SGHRS, YFSETQ. In this sample, this clone turned up once. The antigen is unknown. The chain has TRBV5-1 and TRBJ1-5; D unresolved. Input material: naive CD4+ T cells sorted from blood. Sample subset: CD45RA+ positively selected. This receptor was taken from a young man in good health. The CDR3 loop reads CASSLRAGDQPQHF. The CDR3 nucleotides are TGCGCCAGCAGCTTGAGGGCAGGAGATCAGCCCCAGCATTTT.